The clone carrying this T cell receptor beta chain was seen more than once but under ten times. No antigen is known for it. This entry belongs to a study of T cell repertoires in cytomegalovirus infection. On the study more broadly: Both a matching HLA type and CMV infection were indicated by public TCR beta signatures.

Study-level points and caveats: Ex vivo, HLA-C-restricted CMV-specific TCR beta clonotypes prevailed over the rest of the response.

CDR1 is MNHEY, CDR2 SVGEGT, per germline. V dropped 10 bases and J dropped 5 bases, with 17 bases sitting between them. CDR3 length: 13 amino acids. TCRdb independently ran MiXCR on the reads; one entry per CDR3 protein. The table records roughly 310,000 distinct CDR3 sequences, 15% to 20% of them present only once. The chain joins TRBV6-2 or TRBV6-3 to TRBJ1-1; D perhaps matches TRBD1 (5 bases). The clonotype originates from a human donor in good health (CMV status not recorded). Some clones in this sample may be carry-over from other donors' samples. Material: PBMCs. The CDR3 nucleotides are TGTGCCACCGAGACAGTACCCTTGACTGAAGCTTTCTTT. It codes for CATETVPLTEAFF.